This T cell receptor beta chain came from a study of blood T cells in healthy people across ages (dated by TCRdb to about 2015). Concerning the study at large: In model experiments, roughly one uniquely barcoded TCR beta cDNA molecule per two T cells was captured by template switching. To avoid experimental bias, donors of different ages were randomly spread across the sequencing lanes. To track age-related changes in TCR beta repertoire diversity, the study relied on deep sequencing normalized with unique cDNA molecular identifiers. For two donors (one aged 18 to 29 and one aged 80 or older), the study analyzed two additional independent replicas of 1 million unique cDNA reads from the same blood draw. Donors were grouped into four age groups: young (average roughly 15 years), middle-aged (roughly 37), aged (approximately 67) and long-lived (about 82).

This clonotype was detected only a few times. Its antigen is not yet known. No per-base quality is available; no much larger clone lies one base away. Libraries were built with 5' RACE. TCRdb names Illumina HiSeq 2500 as the instrument used. A second PCR of 7 to 11 cycles was performed with a sample-barcoded 5' primer and a J-beta primer mix. Each TCR beta cDNA molecule received a unique molecular identifier from a template-switch 5' adaptor carrying 12 random nucleotides. At least 3 million CDR3-containing paired-end reads were obtained from each sample. First-strand cDNA synthesis was performed from all RNA using the Mint cDNA synthesis kit, with priming by a TRBC-specific oligonucleotide. After uracil-DNA glycosylase treatment, a first 18-cycle PCR used universal primers M1SS and BC2_uni_R on all cDNA. The source study handled its data this way. For normalization, 1 million high-quality reads, each with a distinct molecular identifier, were randomly selected from each sample. Instead of being binned into consensus sequences, reads that shared molecular identifiers were thrown out. MiTCR, set to a Q25 quality threshold and the strictest error-elimination algorithm, was used for CDR3 identification, clonotype clustering and error correction. A nonparametric unseen species model with Euler transformation was used to estimate a lower bound on total TCR beta diversity. TCRdb cleaned the public reads at Q25 with fastp, built clones with MiXCR and kept in-frame beta chains. Every distinct CDR3 protein forms one entry, paired with its most common genes and DNA. TCRdb's processing, not the authors', yielded these V and J calls. In all, the sample holds under 800,000 distinct CDR3 sequences, and around 20% of those were seen once. The ten most abundant clones make up 3% to 4% of the sample.

What the research found in general, with its limitations: Compared with the aged group, more naive CD4+ T cells, fewer expanded clones and increased TCR diversity were shown by the long-lived group, suggesting age selection. Conclusive comparison of naive and antigen-experienced compartments was prevented by the profiling of bulk unsorted PBMCs. Total diversity estimates from one million sequenced T cells were considered lower bounds and underestimates. Because donor CMV infection status was unknown, age-related changes in expanded clonotypes were potentially confounded. A strong correlation was found between observed TCR beta diversity and the percentage of naive T cells measured by flow cytometry. As age increased, observed TCR beta diversity per million T cells dropped in a roughly linear way, and a significant reduction was already evident by age around 41.

Donors were a few dozen systemically healthy Caucasian individuals from Russia aged about 6 to 100 years. Each donor gave 8 to 10 milliliters of peripheral blood, drawn into EDTA-treated Vacutainer tubes. PBMCs were isolated by Ficoll-Paque density-gradient centrifugation, with at least 7 million obtained per sample. Total RNA was extracted from PBMCs with Trizol reagent, with at least 6 micrograms obtained per sample. For every donor, an aliquot of PBMCs went through flow cytometry to measure the percentages of naive CD45RAhigh/CD27high T cells. The CDR3, from cysteine to phenylalanine, totals 17 residues. Of all the DNA, just the CDR3 is kept, 51 bases in frame from base 1. For this chain, trimming is 3 bases at the V end and 5 bases at the J end, and the number of junction bases without a gene match is 3. The germline V gene gives CDR1 as KGHDR and CDR2 as SFDVKD.

This receptor was identified in a man between 70 and 80 years old in good health. The sample comprised blood. The sequence joins TRBV24-1 to TRBJ2-2, and 15 junction bases match TRBD2. The CDR3 region has the sequence CATSDPGTSGRTGELFF. The nucleotide sequence is given as TGTGCCACCAGTGATCCTGGGACTAGCGGGAGGACCGGGGAGCTGTTTTTT.